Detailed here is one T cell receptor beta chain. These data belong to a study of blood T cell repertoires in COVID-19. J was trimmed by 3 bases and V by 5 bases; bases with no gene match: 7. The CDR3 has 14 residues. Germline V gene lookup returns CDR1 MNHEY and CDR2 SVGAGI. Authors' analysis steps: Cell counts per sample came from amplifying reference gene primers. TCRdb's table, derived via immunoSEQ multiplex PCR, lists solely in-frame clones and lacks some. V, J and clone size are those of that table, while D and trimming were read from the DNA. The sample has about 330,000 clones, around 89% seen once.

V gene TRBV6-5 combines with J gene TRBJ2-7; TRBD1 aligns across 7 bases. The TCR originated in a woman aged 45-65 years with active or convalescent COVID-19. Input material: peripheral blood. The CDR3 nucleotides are TGTGCCAGCAGTCCCGGACAGGTGGGCTACGAGCAGTACTTC. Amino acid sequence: CASSPGQVGYEQYF.